A selection of T cell receptor beta chains follows, all from one sample in a study of blood T cell repertoires in COVID-19. The assay was immunoSEQ multiplex PCR, and TCRdb's table has in-frame clones only and misses some. This sample has just under 250,000 clones, with 75% to 90% found just once. The specimen sequenced was peripheral blood. The receptors here all came from a woman under 40 who had recovered from COVID-19. The CDR3 runs from the conserved cysteine through the conserved F or W. The order of the fields is D gene, V gene, J gene, clone size, CDR3 DNA, CDR3 protein. D genes are given only for firm matches. Expanded clones are given a class, and other clones once, few, many or no size at all.

>TRBD1|TRBV18|TRBJ1-1|-
TGTGCCAGCTCACCACGGACAGGGGGAGACACTGAAGCTTTCTTT
CASSPRTGGDTEAFF
>-|TRBV7-2|TRBJ2-7|-
TGTGCCTTTGGCAGTGCCCGAGGCGAGCAGTACTTC
CAFGSARGEQYF
>TRBD1|TRBV11-2|TRBJ2-7|-
TGTGCCAGCAGCCTAATGTTAACAGGGGCGAGTTCCTACGAGCAGTACTTC
CASSLMLTGASSYEQYF
>TRBD1|TRBV3-1/TRBV3-2|TRBJ1-5|-
TGTGCCAGCAGCCAGGGACAGGGGGCGCATCAGCCCCAGCATTTT
CASSQGQGAHQPQHF
>TRBD1|TRBV19|TRBJ2-7|-
TGTGCCAGTAGTCCGGGACAGGGGGGTCCCCTTGGGGTCGAGCAGTACTTC
CASSPGQGGPLGVEQYF
>-|TRBV25-1|TRBJ2-1|-
TGTGCCAGCAGTGTTTTCGGGGACAATGAGCAGTTCTTC
CASSVFGDNEQFF
>-|TRBV27|TRBJ2-7|-
TGTGCCAGCAGTTTAACACCTACTACCTACGAGCAGTACTTC
CASSLTPTTYEQYF
>-|TRBV6-5|TRBJ1-1|many
TGTGCCAGCAGGAGGGTGTACGACACTGAAGCTTTCTTT
CASRRVYDTEAFF
>TRBD2|TRBV10-2|TRBJ2-1|-
TGCGCCAGCAGTGAAAGGCTAGCGGGGGTAAATGAGCAGTTCTTC
CASSERLAGVNEQFF
>-|TRBV7-6|TRBJ1-6|-
TGTGCCAGCAGCTTATCTAGTGATACGAGTAATTCACCCCTCCACTTT
CASSLSSDTSNSPLHF
>-|TRBV30|TRBJ1-6|-
TGTGCCTGGAGTGTCCCAGGTATTACCCTCCACTTT
CAWSVPGITLHF
>TRBD2|TRBV5-4|TRBJ2-1|-
TGTGCCAGCAGCTTGGTAGGCGGGGGGGCAATTTCCTACAATGAGCAGTTCTTC
CASSLVGGGAISYNEQFF
>-|TRBV7-9|TRBJ2-5|-
TGTGCCAGCAGCTTAGCGGGGGGGCTAGAGACCCAGTACTTC
CASSLAGGLETQYF
>-|TRBV5-1|TRBJ2-7|-
TGCGCCAGCAGCTTATTACAGGGAGACGAGCAGTACTTC
CASSLLQGDEQYF
>TRBD1|TRBV7-6|TRBJ2-7|-
TGTGCCAGCAGCTGGACAGGGGGGTCCCCGACCTACGAGCAGTACTTC
CASSWTGGSPTYEQYF
>-|TRBV5-4|TRBJ1-2|-
TGTGCCAGCAGATTACAGGGTAGGGACTATGGCTACACCTTC
CASRLQGRDYGYTF
>TRBD1|TRBV5-6|TRBJ2-4|-
TGTGCCAGTTTATTGACAGGGGAAAACATTCAGTACTTC
CASLLTGENIQYF
>-|TRBV9|TRBJ2-7|few
TGTGCCAGCAGCGTAGCCGAGACAGGCCTACGGGTCGAGCAGTACTTC
CASSVAETGLRVEQYF
>-|TRBV18|TRBJ1-1|few
TGTGCCAGCTCACCTCTCGACCCCACAGGGAAAACTGAAGCTTTCTTT
CASSPLDPTGKTEAFF
>TRBD2|TRBV18|TRBJ2-7|-
TGTGCCAGCTCACCAACTAGCGGGGGCACTCCGACCTACGAGCAGTACTTC
CASSPTSGGTPTYEQYF
>TRBD1|TRBV10-3|TRBJ2-2|-
TGTGCCATCAGTTATACAGGGGGCCCCCCTCCCGGGGAGCTGTTTTTT
CAISYTGGPPPGELFF
>-|TRBV5-1|TRBJ2-2|-
TGCGCCAGCAGCTCTAGACAGGTTAACACCGGGGAGCTGTTTTTT
CASSSRQVNTGELFF
>-|TRBV7-2|TRBJ1-6|-
TGTGCCAGCAGCTTATCCGGCAGGGTTTCTGCCTCACCCCTCCACTTT
CASSLSGRVSASPLHF
>-|TRBV9|TRBJ2-1|few
TGTGCCAGCAGCGTAGCTGCCTCAACTAGCCGACCCTACAATGAGCAGTTCTTC
CASSVAASTSRPYNEQFF
>-|TRBV11-2|TRBJ2-2|-
TGTGCCAGCAGCGCCAGTTGGGGGGAGCTGTTTTTT
CASSASWGELFF
>TRBD1|TRBV7-9|TRBJ1-1|-
TGTGCCAGCAGCCCCTTGGGACAGGGAGGGGCCAACACTGAAGCTTTCTTT
CASSPLGQGGANTEAFF
>-|TRBV7-3|TRBJ1-2|-
TGTGCCAGCAGCTACACCAAACAGGGAAGCTACACCTTC
CASSYTKQGSYTF
>-|TRBV7-2|TRBJ2-7|once
TGTGCCAGCAGCCCTAAGACTGAGCAGTACTTC
CASSPKTEQYF
>TRBD1|TRBV2|TRBJ2-7|-
TGTGCCATTAGGACAGGGACCTCCTACGAGCAGTACTTC
CAIRTGTSYEQYF
>-|TRBV14|TRBJ1-1|few
TGTGCCAGCAGCCAATTTGGAGGGATGAAGGCTGAAGCTTTCTTT
CASSQFGGMKAEAFF
>-|TRBV27|TRBJ1-2|once
TGTGCCAGCAGTCCAGGGAACCCAAACTATGGCTACACCTTC
CASSPGNPNYGYTF
>-|TRBV11-2|TRBJ2-5|-
TGTGCCAGCAGCTTAGAGAGCGTGCAGACCCAGTACTTC
CASSLESVQTQYF
>TRBD1|TRBV20-1|TRBJ1-5|-
TGCAGTGCTAGTCGACAGGGAAATAGCAATCAGCCCCAGCATTTT
CSASRQGNSNQPQHF
>TRBD1|TRBV5-1|TRBJ2-7|-
TGCGCCAGCAGCTTGTGGACAGGCGAGCAGTACTTC
CASSLWTGEQYF
>TRBD2|TRBV7-2|TRBJ2-3|-
TGTGCCAGCAGCTTAGCTGTGTGGCGGGGGGGCGAAAAAGATACGCAGTATTTT
CASSLAVWRGGEKDTQYF
>TRBD1|TRBV3-1/TRBV3-2|TRBJ1-1|-
TGTGCCAGCAGCCGACAGGGGGCTTTCACTGAAGCTTTCTTT
CASSRQGAFTEAFF
>-|TRBV19|TRBJ1-1|-
TGTGCCAGCTCTCAAGTCTCGCGCAGCGCTGAAGCTTTCTTT
CASSQVSRSAEAFF
>TRBD1|TRBV2|TRBJ1-6|-
TGTGCCAGCAGCATGGACAGGGGGCAATCACCCCTCCACTTT
CASSMDRGQSPLHF
>-|TRBV5-4|TRBJ1-2|-
TGTGCCAGCAGCTTGGCCACGGGCGGGGGCGCCTATGGCTACACCTTC
CASSLATGGGAYGYTF
>TRBD1|TRBV5-1|TRBJ2-1|-
TGCGGCTGCGGGACAGGGCAGGGTGAGCAGTTCTTC
CGCGTGQGEQFF
>-|TRBV6-5|TRBJ1-4|-
TGTGCCAGCGGAGTTTTAACAGGGTTGGAAAAACTGTTTTTT
CASGVLTGLEKLFF
>TRBD2|TRBV3-1/TRBV3-2|TRBJ2-5|-
TGTGCCAGCAGCCAGGGGTTGCGGGGGGGCAGAGAGACCCAGTACTTC
CASSQGLRGGRETQYF
>TRBD1|TRBV7-3|TRBJ1-2|-
TGTGCCAGCAGCCACAACCCGGGACAGGGGGGAAACTATGGCTACACCTTC
CASSHNPGQGGNYGYTF
>-|TRBV30|TRBJ1-5|once
TGTGCCTGGAGTGCACAGAGCAATCAGCCCCAGCATTTT
CAWSAQSNQPQHF
>-|TRBV4-2|TRBJ2-1|-
TGTGCCAGCAGCCAGGCGTCCGGGGGCTACAATGAGCAGTTCTTC
CASSQASGGYNEQFF